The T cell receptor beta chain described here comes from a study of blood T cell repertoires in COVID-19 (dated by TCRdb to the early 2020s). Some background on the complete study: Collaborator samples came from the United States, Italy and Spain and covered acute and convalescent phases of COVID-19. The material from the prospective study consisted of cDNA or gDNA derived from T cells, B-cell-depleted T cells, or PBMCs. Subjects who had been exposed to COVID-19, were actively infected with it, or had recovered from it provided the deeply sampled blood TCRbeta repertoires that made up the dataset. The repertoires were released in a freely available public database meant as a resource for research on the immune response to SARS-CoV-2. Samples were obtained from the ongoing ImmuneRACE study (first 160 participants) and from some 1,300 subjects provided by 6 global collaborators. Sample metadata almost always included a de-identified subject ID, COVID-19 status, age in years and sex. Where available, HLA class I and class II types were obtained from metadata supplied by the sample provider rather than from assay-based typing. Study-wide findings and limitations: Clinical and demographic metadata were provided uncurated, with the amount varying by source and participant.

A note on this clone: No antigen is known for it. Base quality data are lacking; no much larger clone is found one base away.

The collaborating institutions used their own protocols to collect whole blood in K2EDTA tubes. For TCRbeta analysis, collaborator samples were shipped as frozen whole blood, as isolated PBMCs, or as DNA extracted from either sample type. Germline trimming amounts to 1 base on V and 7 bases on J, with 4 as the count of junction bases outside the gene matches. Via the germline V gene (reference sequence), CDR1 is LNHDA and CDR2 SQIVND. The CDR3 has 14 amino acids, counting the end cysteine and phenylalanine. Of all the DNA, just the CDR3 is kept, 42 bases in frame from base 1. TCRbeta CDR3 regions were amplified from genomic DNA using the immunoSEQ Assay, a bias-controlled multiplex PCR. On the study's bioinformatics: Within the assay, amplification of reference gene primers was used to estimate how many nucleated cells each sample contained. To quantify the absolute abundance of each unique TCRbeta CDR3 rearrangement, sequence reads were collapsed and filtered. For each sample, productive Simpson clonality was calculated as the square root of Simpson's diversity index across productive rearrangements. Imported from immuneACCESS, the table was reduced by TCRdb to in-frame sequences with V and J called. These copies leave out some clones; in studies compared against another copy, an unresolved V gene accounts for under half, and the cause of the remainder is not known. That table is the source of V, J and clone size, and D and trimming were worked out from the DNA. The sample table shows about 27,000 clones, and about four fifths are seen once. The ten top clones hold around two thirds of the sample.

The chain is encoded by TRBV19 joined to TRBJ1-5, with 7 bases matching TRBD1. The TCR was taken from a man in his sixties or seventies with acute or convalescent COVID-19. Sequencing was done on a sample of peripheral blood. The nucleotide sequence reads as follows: TGTGCCAGTAGTATAGGAGGGGGCACCCAGCCCCAGCATTTT. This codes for CASSIGGGTQPQHF.